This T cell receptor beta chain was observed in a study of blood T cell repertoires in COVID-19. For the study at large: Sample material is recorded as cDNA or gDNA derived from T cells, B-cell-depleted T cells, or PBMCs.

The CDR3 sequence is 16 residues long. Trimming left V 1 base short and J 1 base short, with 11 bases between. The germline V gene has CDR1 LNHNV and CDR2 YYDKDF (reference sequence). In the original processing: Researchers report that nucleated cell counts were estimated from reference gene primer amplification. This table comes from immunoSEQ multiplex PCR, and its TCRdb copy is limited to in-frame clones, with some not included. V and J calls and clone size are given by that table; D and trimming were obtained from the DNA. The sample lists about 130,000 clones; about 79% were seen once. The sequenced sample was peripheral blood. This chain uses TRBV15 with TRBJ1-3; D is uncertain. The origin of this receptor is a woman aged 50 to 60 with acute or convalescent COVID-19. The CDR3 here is CATSRGEGVSGNTIYF. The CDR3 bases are TGTGCCACCAGCAGAGGAGAGGGAGTATCTGGAAACACCATATATTTT.